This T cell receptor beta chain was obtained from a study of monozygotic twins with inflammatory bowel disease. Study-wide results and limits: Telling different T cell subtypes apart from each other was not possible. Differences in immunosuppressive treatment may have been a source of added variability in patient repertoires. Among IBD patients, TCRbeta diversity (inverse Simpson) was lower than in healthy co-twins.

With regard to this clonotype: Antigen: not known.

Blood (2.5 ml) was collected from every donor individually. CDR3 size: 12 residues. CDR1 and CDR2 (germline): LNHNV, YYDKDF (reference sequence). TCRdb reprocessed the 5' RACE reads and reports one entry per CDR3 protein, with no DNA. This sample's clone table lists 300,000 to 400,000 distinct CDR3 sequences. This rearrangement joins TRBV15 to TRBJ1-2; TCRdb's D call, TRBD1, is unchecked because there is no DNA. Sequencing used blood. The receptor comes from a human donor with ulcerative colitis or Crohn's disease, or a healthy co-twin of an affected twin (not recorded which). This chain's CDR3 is CATSRDIYGYTF.